A selection of T cell receptor beta chains follows, all from one sample in a study of control samples from healthy donors and cancer patients. The repertoire was sequenced with immunoSEQ multiplex PCR; TCRdb's copy has only in-frame clones and lacks some. The sample lists 150,000 or so clones; approximately 90% were seen once. The sample taken for sequencing was blood. These receptors all come from a young woman in good health. Each CDR3 is given with its conserved first and last residue. D genes are given only for firm matches. Not all rows give a size; the values are once, few, many and, for expanded clones, a class.

>TRBV10-1|TRBJ2-7|TRBD2|.
CASSVSGVYYEQYF
TGCGCCAGCAGTGTAAGCGGGGTCTACTACGAGCAGTACTTC
>TRBV5-1|TRBJ2-6|.|.
CASSQNTGTGANVLTF
TGCGCCAGCAGCCAGAACACAGGGACTGGGGCCAACGTCCTGACTTTC
>TRBV12-3/TRBV12-4|TRBJ2-1|TRBD2|.
CASRYQGRDEQFF
TGTGCCAGCAGATACCAAGGGAGGGATGAGCAGTTCTTC
>TRBV28|TRBJ1-5|TRBD1|once
CASSLSPGQGDQPQHF
TGTGCCAGCAGTTTATCCCCGGGACAGGGCGATCAGCCCCAGCATTTT
>TRBV13|TRBJ2-1|TRBD2|.
CASSLWSEGLAGNNEQFF
TGTGCCAGCAGCTTATGGTCGGAGGGTCTAGCGGGAAACAATGAGCAGTTCTTC
>TRBV18|TRBJ1-3|.|.
CASSPPSPGSGNTIYF
TGTGCCAGCTCACCACCGAGCCCGGGAAGCGGAAACACCATATATTTT
>TRBV3-1/TRBV3-2|TRBJ2-3|TRBD2|once
CASSQELGDYTPDTQYF
TGTGCCAGCAGCCAAGAGCTCGGGGACTATACCCCGGATACGCAGTATTTT
>TRBV7-9|TRBJ1-6|.|.
CASSSGRLYSPLHF
TGTGCCAGCAGCTCGGGACGGCTTTATTCACCCCTCCACTTT
>TRBV5-6|TRBJ1-6|TRBD1|many
CASSPWTGEASPLHF
TGTGCCAGCAGTCCCTGGACAGGGGAGGCGTCACCCCTCCACTTT
>TRBV7-2|TRBJ2-1|TRBD2|.
CASSSGRGAYNEQFF
TGTGCCAGCAGCTCGGGGAGGGGCGCCTACAATGAGCAGTTCTTC